A selection of T cell receptor beta chains follows, all from one sample in a study of blood T cell repertoires in COVID-19. Sequenced by immunoSEQ multiplex PCR; TCRdb stores in-frame clones only, minus some. The table records about 100,000 clones, approximately 84% of them present only once. Sequencing was performed on peripheral blood. The source of these receptors is a man aged 55 to 69 with acute or convalescent COVID-19. Both conserved end residues are part of each CDR3. A D gene is named only where the DNA matches it firmly. Clone size is given for some rows only: seen once, a few or many times, or a class if the clone is expanded.

D gene: TRBD1; J gene: TRBJ2-7; clone size: once; V gene: TRBV19; CDR3 DNA: TGTGCCAGTAGGGGGGCAGGGGGCGAGTACGAGCAGTACTTC; CDR3 protein: CASRGAGGEYEQYF
D gene: NA; J gene: TRBJ2-1; clone size: NA; V gene: TRBV3-1/TRBV3-2; CDR3 DNA: TGTGCCAGCAGCCCTAGCCGCTACAATGAGCAGTTCTTC; CDR3 protein: CASSPSRYNEQFF
D gene: NA; J gene: TRBJ1-1; clone size: NA; V gene: TRBV5-8; CDR3 DNA: TGTGCCACCATGGGCTTAGCTTTCTTT; CDR3 protein: CATMGLAFF
D gene: NA; J gene: TRBJ2-1; clone size: NA; V gene: TRBV7-9; CDR3 DNA: TGTGCCAGCAGCTTAGTCCCCGGGAGTGAGCAGTTCTTC; CDR3 protein: CASSLVPGSEQFF
D gene: NA; J gene: TRBJ2-7; clone size: few; V gene: TRBV9; CDR3 DNA: TGTGCCAGCAGCGTAGGTGCGGAGGCCTACGAGCAGTACTTC; CDR3 protein: CASSVGAEAYEQYF
D gene: TRBD1; J gene: TRBJ2-1; clone size: NA; V gene: TRBV10-1; CDR3 DNA: TGCGCCAGCAGTTTGACAGGGGATGAGCAGTTCTTC; CDR3 protein: CASSLTGDEQFF
D gene: NA; J gene: TRBJ2-5; clone size: once; V gene: TRBV11-2; CDR3 DNA: TGTGCCAGCAGCGCTACTAGGGTAGGGGAGACCCAGTACTTC; CDR3 protein: CASSATRVGETQYF
D gene: NA; J gene: TRBJ2-3; clone size: NA; V gene: TRBV3-1/TRBV3-2; CDR3 DNA: TGTGCCAGCAGCCGACAAACAGGATCAGATACGCAGTATTTT; CDR3 protein: CASSRQTGSDTQYF
D gene: NA; J gene: TRBJ2-1; clone size: NA; V gene: TRBV12-3/TRBV12-4; CDR3 DNA: TGTGCCAGCACCGGACATTACCTCAATGAGCAGTTCTTC; CDR3 protein: CASTGHYLNEQFF
D gene: NA; J gene: TRBJ1-5; clone size: NA; V gene: TRBV19; CDR3 DNA: TGTGCCAGTAGTAGAGAGGGCATTCAGCCCCAGCATTTT; CDR3 protein: CASSREGIQPQHF
D gene: TRBD2; J gene: TRBJ2-1; clone size: NA; V gene: TRBV7-8; CDR3 DNA: TGTGCCAGCAGCTTAGAACTAGCGGGAGTCGTCTACAATGAGCAGTTCTTC; CDR3 protein: CASSLELAGVVYNEQFF
D gene: NA; J gene: TRBJ1-5; clone size: once; V gene: TRBV5-4; CDR3 DNA: TGTGCCAGCAGCTTGGGGGGCGGGGCCTTCAATCAGCCCCAGCATTTT; CDR3 protein: CASSLGGGAFNQPQHF
D gene: NA; J gene: TRBJ1-5; clone size: NA; V gene: TRBV25-1; CDR3 DNA: TGTGCCAGCAGACATGATAGCAATCAGCCCCAGCATTTT; CDR3 protein: CASRHDSNQPQHF
D gene: TRBD1; J gene: TRBJ1-2; clone size: NA; V gene: TRBV19; CDR3 DNA: TGTGCCAGTAGGATTACAGGGGTTAATTACTATGGCTACACCTTC; CDR3 protein: CASRITGVNYYGYTF
D gene: TRBD2; J gene: TRBJ2-7; clone size: once; V gene: TRBV19; CDR3 DNA: TGTGCCACCGCCTTGGGACTAGCGGGATACGAGCAGTACTTC; CDR3 protein: CATALGLAGYEQYF
D gene: NA; J gene: TRBJ1-1; clone size: NA; V gene: TRBV29-1; CDR3 DNA: TGCAGCGTTGAAACTTTAATGAACACTGAAGCTTTCTTT; CDR3 protein: CSVETLMNTEAFF
D gene: NA; J gene: TRBJ1-1; clone size: NA; V gene: TRBV19; CDR3 DNA: TGTGCCAGTAGTATAGGGGGCAACACTGAAGCTTTCTTT; CDR3 protein: CASSIGGNTEAFF